This T cell receptor (beta chain) was observed in a study of CD8+ T cells in alopecia areata. Treatment of the sample: oral pan-JAK inhibitor, 5-10 mg twice daily. Germline lookup yields CDR1 MNHEY and CDR2 SVGAGI. V shed 6 bases and J shed 11 bases, with 20 bases lying between them. The CDR3 spans 15 residues. TCR sequencing used cDNA made by reverse transcription of extracted RNA. Only in-frame clones appear in the TCRdb table, and some are missing; sequencing was by immunoSEQ multiplex PCR. The data hold 150,000 to 200,000 clones, with 60% observed a single time. The sequence came from a human donor with alopecia areata. The specimen comprised CD4+ T cells sorted from blood, sampled at week 24, from a patient treated with tofacitinib. The V gene is TRBV6-5, the J gene TRBJ1-6; perhaps TRBD1 as D (6 bases). In nucleotides, the CDR3 is TGTGCCAGCAGGTACAGGGACCAGGTTTCTGCACCCCTCCACTTT. It codes for CASRYRDQVSAPLHF.